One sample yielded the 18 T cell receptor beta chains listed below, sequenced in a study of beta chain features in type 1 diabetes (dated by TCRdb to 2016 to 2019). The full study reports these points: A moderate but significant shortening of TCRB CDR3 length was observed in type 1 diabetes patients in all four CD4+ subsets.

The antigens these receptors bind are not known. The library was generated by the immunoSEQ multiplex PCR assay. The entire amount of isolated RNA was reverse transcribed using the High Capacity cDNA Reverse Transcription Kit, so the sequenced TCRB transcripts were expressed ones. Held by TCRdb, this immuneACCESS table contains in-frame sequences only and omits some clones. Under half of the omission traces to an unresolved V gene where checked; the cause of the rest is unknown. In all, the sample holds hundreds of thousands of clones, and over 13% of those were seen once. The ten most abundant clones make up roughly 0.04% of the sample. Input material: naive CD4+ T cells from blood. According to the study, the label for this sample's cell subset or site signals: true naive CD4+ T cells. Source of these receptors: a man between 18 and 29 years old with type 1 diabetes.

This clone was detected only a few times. The CDR3 loop is CASSEVDYSNQPQHF. CDR3 sequence (DNA): TGTGCCAGCAGTGAGGTGGACTATAGCAATCAGCCCCAGCATTTT. V usage is TRBV2 and J usage is TRBJ1-5; no definite D call. This CDR3 spans 15 amino acids. From germline, CDR1 is SNHLY and CDR2 FYNNEI. V lost 3 bases and J lost 0, with 9 bases in between.

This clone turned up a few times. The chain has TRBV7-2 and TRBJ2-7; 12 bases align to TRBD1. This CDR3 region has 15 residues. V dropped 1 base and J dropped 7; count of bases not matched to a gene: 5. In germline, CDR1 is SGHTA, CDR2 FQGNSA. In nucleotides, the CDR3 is TGTGCCAGCAGCTTAGGAGGGACAGGGGGCTTTGAGCAGTACTTC. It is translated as CASSLGGTGGFEQYF.

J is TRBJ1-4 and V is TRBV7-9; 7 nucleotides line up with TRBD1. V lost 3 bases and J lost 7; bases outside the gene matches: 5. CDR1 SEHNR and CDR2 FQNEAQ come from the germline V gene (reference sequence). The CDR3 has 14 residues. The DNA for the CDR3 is TGTGCCAGCAGCTTCGGTCAGGGGGGTGAAAAACTGTTTTTT. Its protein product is CASSFGQGGEKLFF.

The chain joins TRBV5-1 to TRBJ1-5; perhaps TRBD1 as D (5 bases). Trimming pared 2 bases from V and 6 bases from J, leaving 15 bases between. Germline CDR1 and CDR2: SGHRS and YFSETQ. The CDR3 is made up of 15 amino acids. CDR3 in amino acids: CASSLDGAATQPQHF. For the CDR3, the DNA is TGCGCCAGCAGCTTAGATGGGGCCGCCACTCAGCCCCAGCATTTT.

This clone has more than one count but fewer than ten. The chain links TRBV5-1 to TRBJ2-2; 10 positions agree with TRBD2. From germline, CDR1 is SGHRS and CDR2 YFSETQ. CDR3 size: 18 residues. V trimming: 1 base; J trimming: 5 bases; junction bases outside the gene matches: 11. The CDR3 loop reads CASSLYRLAGEQTGELFF. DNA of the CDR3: TGCGCCAGCAGCTTGTACCGCCTAGCGGGAGAGCAGACCGGGGAGCTGTTTTTT.

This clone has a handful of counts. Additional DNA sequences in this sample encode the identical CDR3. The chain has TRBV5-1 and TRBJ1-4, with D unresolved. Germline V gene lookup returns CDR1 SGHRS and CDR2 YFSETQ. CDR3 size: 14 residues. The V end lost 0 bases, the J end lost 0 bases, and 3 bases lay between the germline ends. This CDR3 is CASSLDSTNEKLFF. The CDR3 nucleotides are TGCGCCAGCAGCTTGGATTCAACTAATGAAAAACTGTTTTTT.

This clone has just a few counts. CDR3 sequence reads: CASSKKTGWSTGELFF. CDR3 bases: TGTGCCAGCAGCAAGAAGACAGGGTGGAGCACCGGGGAGCTGTTTTTT. V and J are TRBV7-9 and TRBJ2-2; 7 bases line up with TRBD1. The germline gives CDR1 SEHNR, CDR2 FQNEAQ (reference sequence). The CDR3 totals 16 residues. Trimming removed 5 bases from V and 4 bases from J; junction bases left unmatched: 10. Filled out from reference TRBV7-9 and TRBJ2-2, the complete variable domain reads DTGVSQNPRHKITKRGQNVTFRCDPISEHNRLYWYRQTLGQGPEFLTYFQNEAQLEKSRLLSDRFSAERPKGSFSTLEIQRTEQGDSAMYLCASSKKTGWSTGELFFGEGSRLTVL.

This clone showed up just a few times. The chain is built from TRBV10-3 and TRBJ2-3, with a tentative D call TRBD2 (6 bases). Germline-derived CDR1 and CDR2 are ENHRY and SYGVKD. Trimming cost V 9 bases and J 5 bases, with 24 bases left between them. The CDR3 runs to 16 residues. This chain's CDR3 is CAIRTVSASEGDTQYF. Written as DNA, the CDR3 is TGTGCCATACGGACGGTTTCGGCCTCGGAGGGAGATACGCAGTATTTT.

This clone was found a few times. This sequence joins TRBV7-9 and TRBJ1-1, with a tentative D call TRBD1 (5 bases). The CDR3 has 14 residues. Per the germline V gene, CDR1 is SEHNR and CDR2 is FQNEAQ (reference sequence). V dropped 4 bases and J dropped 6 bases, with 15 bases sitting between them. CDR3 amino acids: CASSYRSQGAEAFF. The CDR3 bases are TGTGCCAGCAGCTACAGGTCCCAGGGTGCTGAAGCTTTCTTT.

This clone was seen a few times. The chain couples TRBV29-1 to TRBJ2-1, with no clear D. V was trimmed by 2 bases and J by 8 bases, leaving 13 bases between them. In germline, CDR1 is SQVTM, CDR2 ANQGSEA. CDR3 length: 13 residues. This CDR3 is CSVEPNFRDEQFF. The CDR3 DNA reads TGCAGCGTTGAACCCAACTTCCGGGATGAGCAGTTCTTC.

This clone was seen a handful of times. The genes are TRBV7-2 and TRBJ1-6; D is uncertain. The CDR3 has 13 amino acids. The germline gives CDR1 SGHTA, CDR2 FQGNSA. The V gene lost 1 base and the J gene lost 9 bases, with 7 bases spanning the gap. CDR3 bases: TGTGCCAGCAGCTTAGAGGTCGGTTCACCCCTCCACTTT. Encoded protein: CASSLEVGSPLHF.

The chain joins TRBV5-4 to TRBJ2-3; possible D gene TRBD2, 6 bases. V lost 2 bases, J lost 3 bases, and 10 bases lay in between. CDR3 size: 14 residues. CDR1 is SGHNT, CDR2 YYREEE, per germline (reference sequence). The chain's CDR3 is CASSFAGLTDTQYF. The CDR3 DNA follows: TGTGCCAGCAGCTTTGCGGGGTTAACAGATACGCAGTATTTT.

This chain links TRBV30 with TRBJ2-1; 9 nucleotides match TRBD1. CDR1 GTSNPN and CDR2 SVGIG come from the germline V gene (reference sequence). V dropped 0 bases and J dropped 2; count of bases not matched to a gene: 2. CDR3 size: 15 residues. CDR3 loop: CAWSVRDRAYNEQFF. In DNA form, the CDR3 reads TGTGCCTGGAGTGTACGGGACAGGGCCTACAATGAGCAGTTCTTC.

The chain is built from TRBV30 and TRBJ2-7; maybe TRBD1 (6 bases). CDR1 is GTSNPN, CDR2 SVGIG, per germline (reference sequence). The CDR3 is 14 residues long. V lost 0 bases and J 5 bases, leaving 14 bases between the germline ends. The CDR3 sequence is CAWSVVRGGHEQYF. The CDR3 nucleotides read TGTGCCTGGAGTGTAGTCAGGGGTGGACACGAGCAGTACTTC.

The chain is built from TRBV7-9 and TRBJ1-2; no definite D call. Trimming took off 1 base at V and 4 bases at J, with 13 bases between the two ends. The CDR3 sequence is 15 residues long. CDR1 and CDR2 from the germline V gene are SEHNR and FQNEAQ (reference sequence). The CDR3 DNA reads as TGTGCCAGCAGCTTAGGGCCCGCGGGCTCCTATGGCTACACCTTC. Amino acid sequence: CASSLGPAGSYGYTF.

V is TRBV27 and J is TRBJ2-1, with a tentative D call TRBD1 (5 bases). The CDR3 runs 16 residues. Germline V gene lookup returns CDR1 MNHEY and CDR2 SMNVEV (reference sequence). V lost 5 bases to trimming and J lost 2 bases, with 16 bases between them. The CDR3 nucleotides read TGTGCCAGCAGTCCCCTCTCAGGGTTGACCTACAATGAGCAGTTCTTC. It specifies CASSPLSGLTYNEQFF.

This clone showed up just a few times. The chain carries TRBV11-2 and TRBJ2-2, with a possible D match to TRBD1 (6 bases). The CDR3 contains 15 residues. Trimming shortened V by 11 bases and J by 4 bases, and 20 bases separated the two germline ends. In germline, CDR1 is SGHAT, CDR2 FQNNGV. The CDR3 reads CAESPGQPGTGELFF. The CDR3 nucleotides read TGTGCCGAGTCCCCGGGACAACCTGGCACCGGGGAGCTGTTTTTT.

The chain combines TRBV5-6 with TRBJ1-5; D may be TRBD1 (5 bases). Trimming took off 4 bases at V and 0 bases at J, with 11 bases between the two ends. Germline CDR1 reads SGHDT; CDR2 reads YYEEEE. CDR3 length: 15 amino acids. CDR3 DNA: TGTGCCAGCAGCCTCCGGGGGGTTAGCAATCAGCCCCAGCATTTT. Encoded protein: CASSLRGVSNQPQHF.